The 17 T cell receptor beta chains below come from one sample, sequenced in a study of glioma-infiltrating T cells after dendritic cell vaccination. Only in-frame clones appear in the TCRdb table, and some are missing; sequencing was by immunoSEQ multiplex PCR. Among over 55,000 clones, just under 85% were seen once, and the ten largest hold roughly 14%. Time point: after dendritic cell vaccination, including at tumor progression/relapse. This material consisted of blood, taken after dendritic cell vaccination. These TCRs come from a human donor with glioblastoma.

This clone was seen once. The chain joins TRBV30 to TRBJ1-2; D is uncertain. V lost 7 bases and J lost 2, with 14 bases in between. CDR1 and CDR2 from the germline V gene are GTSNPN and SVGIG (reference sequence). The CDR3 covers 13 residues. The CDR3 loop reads CASLSGYNYGYTF. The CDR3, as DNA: TGTGCCTCCCTGTCGGGGTACAACTATGGCTACACCTTC.

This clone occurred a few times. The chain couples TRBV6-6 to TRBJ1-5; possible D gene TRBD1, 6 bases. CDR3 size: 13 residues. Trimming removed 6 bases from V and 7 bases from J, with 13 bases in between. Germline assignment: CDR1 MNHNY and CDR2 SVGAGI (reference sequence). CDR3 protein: CASSRDTYQPQHF. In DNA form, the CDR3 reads TGTGCCAGCAGCCGGGACACGTACCAGCCCCAGCATTTT.

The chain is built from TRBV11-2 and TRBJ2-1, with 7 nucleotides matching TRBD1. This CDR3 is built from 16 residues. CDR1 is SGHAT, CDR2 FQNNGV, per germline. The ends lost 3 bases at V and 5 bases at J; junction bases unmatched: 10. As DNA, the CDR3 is TGTGCCAGCAGCTTTACCTCCGGGACAGAGAACAATGAGCAGTTCTTC. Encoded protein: CASSFTSGTENNEQFF.

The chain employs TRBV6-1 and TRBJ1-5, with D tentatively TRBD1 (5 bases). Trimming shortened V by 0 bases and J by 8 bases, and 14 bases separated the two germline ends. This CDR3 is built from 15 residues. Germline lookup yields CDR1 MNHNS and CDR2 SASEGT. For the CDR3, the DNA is TGTGCCAGCAGTGAAGCTGGGGCAGGGTGGGAGCCCCAGCATTTT. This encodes CASSEAGAGWEPQHF.

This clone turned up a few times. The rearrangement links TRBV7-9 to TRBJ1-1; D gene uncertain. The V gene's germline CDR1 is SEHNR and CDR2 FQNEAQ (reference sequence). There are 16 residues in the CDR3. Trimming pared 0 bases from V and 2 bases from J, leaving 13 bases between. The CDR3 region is CASSLALAGINTEAFF. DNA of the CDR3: TGTGCCAGCAGCTTAGCCCTCGCGGGGATAAACACTGAAGCTTTCTTT.

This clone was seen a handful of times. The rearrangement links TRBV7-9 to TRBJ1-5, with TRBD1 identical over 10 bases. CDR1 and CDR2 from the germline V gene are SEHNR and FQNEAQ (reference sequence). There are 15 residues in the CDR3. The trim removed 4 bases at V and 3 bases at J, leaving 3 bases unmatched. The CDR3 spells CASSSDRGPNQPQHF. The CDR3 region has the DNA TGTGCCAGCAGCTCAGACAGGGGGCCCAATCAGCCCCAGCATTTT.

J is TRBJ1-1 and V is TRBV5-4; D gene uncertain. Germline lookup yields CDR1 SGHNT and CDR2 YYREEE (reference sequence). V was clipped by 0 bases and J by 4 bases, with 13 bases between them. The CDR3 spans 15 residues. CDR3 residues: CASSLDLGATTEAFF. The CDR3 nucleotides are TGTGCCAGCAGCTTGGACTTGGGCGCCACCACTGAAGCTTTCTTT.

DNA of the CDR3: TGTGCCAGCTCACCGGGACAGGGGGCGGTAGGCGAGCAGTACTTC. Translating it yields CASSPGQGAVGEQYF. The J gene is TRBJ2-7, the V gene TRBV18; 12 nucleotides line up with TRBD1. Germline trimming cut 3 bases from V and 6 bases from J; bases unmatched to any gene: 6. The CDR3 spans 15 residues. Germline V gene sequence: CDR1 KGHSH, CDR2 LQKENI.

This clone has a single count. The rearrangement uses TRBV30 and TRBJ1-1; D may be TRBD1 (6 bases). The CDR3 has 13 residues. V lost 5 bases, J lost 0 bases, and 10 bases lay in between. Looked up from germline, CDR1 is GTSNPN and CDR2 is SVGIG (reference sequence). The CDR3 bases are TGTGCCTGGGATAGGACAGTGAACACTGAAGCTTTCTTT. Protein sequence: CAWDRTVNTEAFF.

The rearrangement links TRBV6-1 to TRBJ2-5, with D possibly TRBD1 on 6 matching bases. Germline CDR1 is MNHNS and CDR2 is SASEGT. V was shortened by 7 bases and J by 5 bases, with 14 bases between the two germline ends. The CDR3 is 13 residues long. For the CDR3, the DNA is TGTGCCAGCAATGAGGACAGTCCGGAGACCCAGTACTTC. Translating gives CASNEDSPETQYF.

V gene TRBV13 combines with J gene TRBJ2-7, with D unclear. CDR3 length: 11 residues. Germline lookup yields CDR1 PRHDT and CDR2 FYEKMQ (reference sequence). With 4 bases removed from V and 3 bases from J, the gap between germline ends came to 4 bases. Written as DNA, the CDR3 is TGTGCCAGCAGCTCGAGCTACGAGCAGTACTTC. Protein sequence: CASSSSYEQYF.

The CDR3, as DNA: TGTGCCAGCAGCAAGTCCCCGTCAGCGGGGGGGGGCACAGATACGCAGTATTTT. Translated, it gives CASSKSPSAGGGTDTQYF. This chain connects TRBV27 to TRBJ2-3; 10 nucleotides line up with TRBD2. V dropped 6 bases and J dropped 1; count of bases not matched to a gene: 13. CDR1 MNHEY and CDR2 SMNVEV come from the germline V gene (reference sequence). The CDR3 length is 18 residues.

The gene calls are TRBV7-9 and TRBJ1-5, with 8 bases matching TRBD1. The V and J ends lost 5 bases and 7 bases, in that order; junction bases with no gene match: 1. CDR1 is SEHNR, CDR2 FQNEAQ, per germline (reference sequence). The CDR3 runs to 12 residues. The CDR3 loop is CASSRQGQPQHF. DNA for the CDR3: TGTGCCAGCAGCCGACAGGGGCAGCCCCAGCATTTT.

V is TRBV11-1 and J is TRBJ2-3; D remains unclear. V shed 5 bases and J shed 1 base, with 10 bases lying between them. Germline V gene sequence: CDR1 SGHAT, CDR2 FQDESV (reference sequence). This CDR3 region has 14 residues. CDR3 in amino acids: CASSPLTGTDTQYF. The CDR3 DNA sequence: TGTGCCAGCAGCCCCCTAACTGGCACAGATACGCAGTATTTT.

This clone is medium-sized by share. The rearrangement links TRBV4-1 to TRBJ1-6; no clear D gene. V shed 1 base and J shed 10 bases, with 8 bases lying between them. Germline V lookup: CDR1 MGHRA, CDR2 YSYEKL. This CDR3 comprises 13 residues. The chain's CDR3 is CASSQGLASPLHF. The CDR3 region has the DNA TGCGCCAGCAGCCAAGGTTTGGCCTCACCCCTCCACTTT.

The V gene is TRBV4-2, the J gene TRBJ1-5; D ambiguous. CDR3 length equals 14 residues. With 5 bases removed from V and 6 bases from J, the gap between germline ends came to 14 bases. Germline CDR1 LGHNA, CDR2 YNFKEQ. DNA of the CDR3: TGTGCCAGCAGCTCCCAGGAAGAGGGTCAGCCCCAGCATTTT. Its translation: CASSSQEEGQPQHF.

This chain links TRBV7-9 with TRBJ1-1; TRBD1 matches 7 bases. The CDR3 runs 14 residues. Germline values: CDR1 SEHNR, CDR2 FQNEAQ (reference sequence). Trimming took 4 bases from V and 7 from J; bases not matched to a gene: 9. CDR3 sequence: CASSSTGLAGEAFF. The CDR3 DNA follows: TGTGCCAGCAGCTCGACAGGGCTCGCGGGTGAAGCTTTCTTT.